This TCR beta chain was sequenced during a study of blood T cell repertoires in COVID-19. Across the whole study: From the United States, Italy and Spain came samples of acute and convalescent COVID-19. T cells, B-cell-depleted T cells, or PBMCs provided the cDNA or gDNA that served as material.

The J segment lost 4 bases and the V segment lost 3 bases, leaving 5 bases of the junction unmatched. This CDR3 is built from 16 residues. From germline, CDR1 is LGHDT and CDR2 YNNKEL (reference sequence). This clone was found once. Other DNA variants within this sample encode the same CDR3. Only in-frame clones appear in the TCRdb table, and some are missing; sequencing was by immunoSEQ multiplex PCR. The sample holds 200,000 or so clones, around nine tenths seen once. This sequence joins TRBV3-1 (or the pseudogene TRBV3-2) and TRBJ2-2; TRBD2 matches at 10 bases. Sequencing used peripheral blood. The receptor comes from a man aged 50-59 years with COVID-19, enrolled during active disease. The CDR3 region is CASSQGLAGVTGELFF. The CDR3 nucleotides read TGTGCCAGCAGCCAGGGGCTAGCGGGAGTCACCGGGGAGCTGTTTTTT.